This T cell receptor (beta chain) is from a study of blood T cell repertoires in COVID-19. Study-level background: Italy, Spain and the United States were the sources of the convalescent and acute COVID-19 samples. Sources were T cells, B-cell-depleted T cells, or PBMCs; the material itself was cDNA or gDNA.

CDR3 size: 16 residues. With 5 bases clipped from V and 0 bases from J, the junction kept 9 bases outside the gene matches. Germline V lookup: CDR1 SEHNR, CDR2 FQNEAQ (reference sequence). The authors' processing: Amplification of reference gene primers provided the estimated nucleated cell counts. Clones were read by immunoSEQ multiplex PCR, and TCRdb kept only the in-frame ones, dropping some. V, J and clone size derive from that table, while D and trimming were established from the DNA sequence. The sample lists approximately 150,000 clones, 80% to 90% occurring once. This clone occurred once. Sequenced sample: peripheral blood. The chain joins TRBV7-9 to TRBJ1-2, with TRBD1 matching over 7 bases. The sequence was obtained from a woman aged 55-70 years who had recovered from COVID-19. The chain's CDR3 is CASSPDGDSANYGYTF. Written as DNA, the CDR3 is TGTGCCAGCAGCCCAGATGGGGACAGCGCTAACTATGGCTACACCTTC.